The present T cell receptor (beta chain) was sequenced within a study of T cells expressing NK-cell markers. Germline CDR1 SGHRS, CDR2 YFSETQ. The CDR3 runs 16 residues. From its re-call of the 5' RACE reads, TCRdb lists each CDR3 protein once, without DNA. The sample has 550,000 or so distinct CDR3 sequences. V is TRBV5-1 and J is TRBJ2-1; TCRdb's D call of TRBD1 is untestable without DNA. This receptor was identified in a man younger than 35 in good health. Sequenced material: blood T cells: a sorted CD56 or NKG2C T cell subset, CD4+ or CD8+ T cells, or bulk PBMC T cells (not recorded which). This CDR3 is CASSLATGGTYNEQFF.